This TCR beta chain was obtained from a study of T cells in Graves' hyperthyroidism and ophthalmopathy. Researchers amplified the TCR beta CDR3 regions from RNA transcripts. Initially, a first-round RT-PCR of the TCR CDR3 employed the HTBI primer set. One entry per CDR3 protein, called by TCRdb with MiXCR from the multiplex PCR reads. This table has roughly 400,000 distinct CDR3 sequences, around 15% appearing once. The sequence was obtained from a middle-aged man with Graves' ophthalmopathy. The sequencing input was blood.

The CDR3 DNA reads as TGCGCCGGCGCACCGACGCTGAGTCTCCTGACTACAGTCAAGCAGTTCTTC. Protein: CAGAPTLSLLTTVKQFF. The chain has TRBV5-1 and TRBJ2-1, with D tentatively TRBD2 (5 bases). Germline V gives CDR1 SGHRS, CDR2 YFSETQ. V lost 10 bases, J lost 11 bases, and 34 bases lay in between. The CDR3 contains 17 residues.